A selection of T cell receptor beta chains follows, all from one sample in a study of blood T cell repertoires in COVID-19. Here immunoSEQ multiplex PCR was the method, and the copy in TCRdb shows in-frame clones only, minus some. The sample has some 37,000 clones; approximately 90% are singletons. Sequences were obtained from peripheral blood. The receptor source for this set is a man aged 50 to 60 in a cohort sampled during active COVID-19. Each CDR3 is given with its conserved first and last residue. Each record gives: J gene, CDR3 length, clone size, D gene, V gene, CDR3 DNA, CDR3 protein. The D gene is left open where the match is weak. Expanded clones get a size class; other rows say once, few or many, or leave the size out.

TRBJ2-5 | 18 | . | TRBD1 | TRBV27 | TGTGCCAGCTCCCGTGGGGGCTCTGGGACAGGGGCGTCGCAGACCCAGTACTTC | CASSRGGSGTGASQTQYF
TRBJ2-3 | 16 | . | . | TRBV21-1 | TGTGCCAGCAGCAAAGACCAGGGACTAGGCACAGATACGCAGTATTTT | CASSKDQGLGTDTQYF
TRBJ2-5 | 13 | . | . | TRBV12-3/TRBV12-4 | TGTGCCAGCAACTTAGGAGAAGGGGGGGACCAGTACTTC | CASNLGEGGDQYF
TRBJ2-2 | 15 | . | . | TRBV5-8 | TGTGCCAGCGTTTGGAACGGGGTGAACACCGGGGAGCTGTTTTTT | CASVWNGVNTGELFF
TRBJ1-1 | 15 | . | TRBD1 | TRBV13 | TGTGCCAGCAGCTTACCCTTGGACAGGGGCGCTGAAGCTTTCTTT | CASSLPLDRGAEAFF
TRBJ2-1 | 16 | . | TRBD1 | TRBV5-1 | TGCGCCAGCAGCTGCCCGACTGAGACAGGGTGCAATGAGCAGTTCTTC | CASSCPTETGCNEQFF
TRBJ2-3 | 15 | . | TRBD1 | TRBV13 | TGTGCCAGCAGCGCCGCAGGGGGCGCAGCAGATACGCAGTATTTT | CASSAAGGAADTQYF
TRBJ2-5 | 15 | . | TRBD2 | TRBV9 | TGTGCCAGCAGACCGGGACTAGGGGGTGGGGAGACCCAGTACTTC | CASRPGLGGGETQYF
TRBJ2-5 | 14 | . | . | TRBV13 | TGTGCCAGCAGCCCGTGGGGGGAGGAAGAGACCCAGTACTTC | CASSPWGEEETQYF
TRBJ2-3 | 13 | . | TRBD2 | TRBV2 | TGTGCCAGCAGAACGGGAGGTCCAGATACGCAGTATTTT | CASRTGGPDTQYF
TRBJ1-2 | 13 | . | TRBD1 | TRBV29-1 | TGCAGCGTTGACGGGACAGGACTCTATGGCTACACCTTC | CSVDGTGLYGYTF
TRBJ2-3 | 15 | . | TRBD2 | TRBV5-1 | TGCGCCAGCAGCCCGGGACTAGCGGAGTATGATACGCAGTATTTT | CASSPGLAEYDTQYF
TRBJ2-1 | 14 | few | . | TRBV19 | TGTGCCAGTATGTACGGGAGAGGAAACAATGAGCAGTTCTTC | CASMYGRGNNEQFF
TRBJ2-3 | 15 | medium-sized | TRBD2 | TRBV15 | TGTGCCACCAGCAGGACCCCCTCCACTAGCGGAACGCAGTATTTT | CATSRTPSTSGTQYF
TRBJ1-6 | 14 | . | TRBD1 | TRBV27 | TGTGCCAGCAGTGCTGACAGGGGAGGTTCACCCCTCCACTTT | CASSADRGGSPLHF
TRBJ1-1 | 21 | . | TRBD1 | TRBV2 | TGTGCCAGCAGTGGCCTTGGACAGGGACCTCGAATCGCATCCCTAAACACTGAAGCTTTCTTT | CASSGLGQGPRIASLNTEAFF
TRBJ1-5 | 13 | . | . | TRBV19 | TGTGCCGCCTCAGGACATTCTCCCCAGCCCCAGCATTTT | CAASGHSPQPQHF
TRBJ1-5 | 14 | few | TRBD1 | TRBV10-2 | TGCGCCAGCAGCGGACAGGGGTCCAATCAGCCCCAGCATTTT | CASSGQGSNQPQHF
TRBJ2-1 | 12 | . | . | TRBV5-4 | TGTGCCAGCAGCCTTCTAGTAAATGAGCAGTTCTTC | CASSLLVNEQFF
TRBJ1-5 | 15 | . | . | TRBV4-3 | TGCGCCAGCAGCCAAGATTCCGCCCCCGGGAGGCCCCAGCATTTT | CASSQDSAPGRPQHF
TRBJ1-1 | 13 | . | . | TRBV7-9 | TGTGCCAGCAGTCGACCGGGAAACACTGAAGCTTTCTTT | CASSRPGNTEAFF
TRBJ2-1 | 15 | . | TRBD1 | TRBV4-3 | TGCGCCAGCAGCCAAGACAGGGGGCTCGCCAATGAGCAGTTCTTC | CASSQDRGLANEQFF
TRBJ2-1 | 13 | . | . | TRBV7-3 | TGTGCCAGCAGCTCGGACAGATACAATGAGCAGTTCTTC | CASSSDRYNEQFF
TRBJ2-2 | 12 | . | . | TRBV13 | TGTGCCAGCGCGGGGTCTACCGGGGAGCTGTTTTTT | CASAGSTGELFF
TRBJ2-3 | 15 | . | . | TRBV27 | TGTGCCAGCAGTTTTGCTAGCCCTAGCACAGATACGCAGTATTTT | CASSFASPSTDTQYF
TRBJ2-1 | 14 | . | . | TRBV18 | TGTGCCAGCTCACCGGCCAGGGGTATGGGTGAGCAGTTCTTC | CASSPARGMGEQFF
TRBJ1-3 | 17 | . | . | TRBV11-3 | TGTGCCAGCACTCGGGATTCTCGACGGAGCTCTGGAAACACCATATATTTT | CASTRDSRRSSGNTIYF
TRBJ2-7 | 18 | . | TRBD1 | TRBV19 | TGTGCCAGTAGTGTGCCCCCGGTGGGGACAGGGGCTCCCTACGAGCAGTACTTC | CASSVPPVGTGAPYEQYF
TRBJ2-3 | 14 | . | TRBD1 | TRBV27 | TGTGCCAGCAGCCCGGGACAGGCTACAGATACGCAGTATTTT | CASSPGQATDTQYF
TRBJ2-2 | 15 | . | TRBD1 | TRBV27 | TGTGCCAGCAGGCCAGGGGGCGGGAACACCGGGGAGCTGTTTTTT | CASRPGGGNTGELFF
TRBJ2-2 | 15 | . | . | TRBV9 | TGTGCCAGCAGCGTATTACTAGGTGACACCGGGGAGCTGTTTTTT | CASSVLLGDTGELFF
TRBJ2-1 | 15 | . | . | TRBV18 | TGTGCCAGCTCACCAGCCAGGGAATCCTACAATGAGCAGTTCTTC | CASSPARESYNEQFF
TRBJ2-1 | 18 | . | TRBD2 | TRBV7-3 | TGTGCCAGCAGCCGACTTACCGTAGCGGGAGGGCCGCTTAATGAGCAGTTCTTC | CASSRLTVAGGPLNEQFF
TRBJ2-2 | 15 | . | . | TRBV11-2 | TGTGCCAGCAGCTTACAAGCTAGGTACACCGGGGAGCTGTTTTTT | CASSLQARYTGELFF
TRBJ2-2 | 14 | . | . | TRBV27 | TGTGCCACCGCGGCGGGGGCCGACACCGGGGAGCTGTTTTTT | CATAAGADTGELFF
TRBJ2-1 | 17 | once | . | TRBV4-1 | TGCGCCAGCAGCCAAGATCCGTCGGGAGCGGTCTACAATGAGCAGTTCTTC | CASSQDPSGAVYNEQFF
TRBJ1-4 | 14 | . | TRBD1 | TRBV5-1 | TGCGCCAGCACCCATACAGGGGCTAATGAAAAACTGTTTTTT | CASTHTGANEKLFF
TRBJ2-1 | 13 | . | . | TRBV24-1 | TGTGCCACCAGTGATTCGACTAGTTATGAGCAGTTCTTC | CATSDSTSYEQFF
TRBJ2-2 | 15 | . | . | TRBV9 | TGTGCCAGCAGCCCAGGCGGGGTATTCACCGGGGAGCTGTTTTTT | CASSPGGVFTGELFF
TRBJ2-3 | 16 | . | . | TRBV15 | TGTGCCACCAGCAGAGATCGGGGGGCTAGCACAGATACGCAGTATTTT | CATSRDRGASTDTQYF
TRBJ1-1 | 15 | . | . | TRBV7-9 | TGTGCCAGCAGCTTCGCCGGACTTGGGTGGAAGGAAGCTTTCTTT | CASSFAGLGWKEAFF
TRBJ2-1 | 15 | . | TRBD1 | TRBV4-3 | TGCGCCAGCAGCCAAGGGACAGGGGCCTACAATGAGCAGTTCTTC | CASSQGTGAYNEQFF
TRBJ2-7 | 13 | . | TRBD1 | TRBV7-9 | TGTGCCAGCAGCCCGCCGGACAGGGGCGAGCAGTACTTC | CASSPPDRGEQYF
TRBJ1-2 | 15 | . | . | TRBV4-3 | TGCGCCAGCAGCCAAGAGGTACCCAGTACCTATGGCTACACCTTC | CASSQEVPSTYGYTF